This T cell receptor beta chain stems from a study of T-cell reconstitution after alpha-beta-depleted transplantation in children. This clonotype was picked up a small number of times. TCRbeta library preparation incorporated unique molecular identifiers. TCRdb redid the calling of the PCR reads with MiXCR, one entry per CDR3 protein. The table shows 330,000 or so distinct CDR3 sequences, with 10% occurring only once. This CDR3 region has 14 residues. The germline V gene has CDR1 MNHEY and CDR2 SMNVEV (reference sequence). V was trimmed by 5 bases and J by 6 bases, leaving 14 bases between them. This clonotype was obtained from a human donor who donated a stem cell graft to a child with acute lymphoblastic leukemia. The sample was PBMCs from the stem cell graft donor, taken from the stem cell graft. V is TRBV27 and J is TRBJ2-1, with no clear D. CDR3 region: CASSPHVAINEQFF. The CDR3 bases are TGTGCCAGCAGTCCCCACGTGGCCATCAATGAGCAGTTCTTC.